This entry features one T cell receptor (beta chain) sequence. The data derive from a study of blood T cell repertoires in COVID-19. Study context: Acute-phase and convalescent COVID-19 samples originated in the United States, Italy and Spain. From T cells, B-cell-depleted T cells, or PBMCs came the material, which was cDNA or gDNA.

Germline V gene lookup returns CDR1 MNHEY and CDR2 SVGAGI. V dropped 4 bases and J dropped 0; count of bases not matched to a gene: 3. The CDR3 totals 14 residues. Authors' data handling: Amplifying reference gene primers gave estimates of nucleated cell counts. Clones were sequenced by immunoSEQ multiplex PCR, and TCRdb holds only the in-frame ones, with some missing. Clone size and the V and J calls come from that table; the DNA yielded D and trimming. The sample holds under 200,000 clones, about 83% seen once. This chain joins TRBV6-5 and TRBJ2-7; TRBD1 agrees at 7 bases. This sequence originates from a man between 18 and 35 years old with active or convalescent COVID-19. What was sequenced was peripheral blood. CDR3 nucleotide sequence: TGTGCCAGCAGTTCCGGGACAGCCTCCTACGAGCAGTACTTC. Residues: CASSSGTASYEQYF.